This TCR beta chain stems from a study of blood T cell repertoires in COVID-19 (TCRdb year 2020). The study in broad terms: Samples from collaborators originated in the United States, Italy and Spain and spanned both the acute and convalescent phases of COVID-19. The prospective study material was composed of cDNA or gDNA derived from T cells, B-cell-depleted T cells, or PBMCs. Subjects who had been exposed to COVID-19, were actively infected with it, or had recovered from it provided the deeply sampled blood TCRbeta repertoires that made up the dataset. A freely available public database, intended as a resource for researchers studying the immune response to SARS-CoV-2, is where the repertoires were released. Samples were obtained from the ongoing ImmuneRACE study (first 160 participants) and from about 1,300 subjects provided by 6 global collaborators. Sample metadata almost always included a de-identified subject ID, COVID-19 status, age in years and sex. Where available, HLA class I and class II types were taken from metadata supplied by the sample provider and were not determined by assay-based typing.

One collaborating source in Seattle enrolled patients while the patients were actively infected and followed the patients over time throughout the course of disease. Whole blood was collected in K2EDTA tubes by collaborating institutions according to the institutions' own protocols. For TCRbeta analysis, collaborators shipped samples in one of three forms: frozen whole blood, isolated PBMCs, or DNA extracted from either of those sample types. TCRbeta CDR3 regions were amplified from genomic DNA by means of the immunoSEQ Assay, a bias-controlled multiplex PCR. The study's processing was this. Nucleated cell counts per sample were estimated from amplification of reference gene primers within the assay. To quantify the absolute abundance of each unique TCRbeta CDR3 rearrangement, sequence reads were collapsed and filtered. Productive Simpson clonality was computed per sample as the square root of Simpson's diversity index over productive rearrangements. Drawn from immuneACCESS, this table holds only the in-frame rearrangements with V and J called that TCRdb kept. Clones are partly lost; checked studies trace under half to an unresolved V gene and leave the rest unexplained. V, J and clone size derive from that table, while D and trimming were established from the DNA sequence. The sample profile shows some 130,000 clones; 75% to 90% of them were found once. The ten largest clones add up to roughly 3.9% of the sample.

Study-wide conclusions, independent of this receptor: The amount of clinical and demographic metadata varied by source and participant and was provided uncurated.

CDR1 SGHVS and CDR2 FQNEAQ are derived from the germline V gene. The CDR3 runs 14 amino acids, cysteine and phenylalanine included. Just CDR3 DNA is preserved here, 42 bases in frame from base 1. Here V drops 2 bases and J drops 13 bases, and the junction holds 10 bases not matched to any gene. Turning to this clone: The clone's antigen remains unknown. The input lacks base qualities; no much larger clone sits a single base away.

This sequence originates from a man aged 55 to 70 with COVID-19, enrolled during active disease. The source material was peripheral blood. The chain is made from TRBV7-8 and TRBJ2-2, with 7 junctional bases fitting TRBD1. The nucleotides read TGTGCCAGCAGCTTATTAGGGGGCGTCGATGGGCTGTTTTTT. It translates as CASSLLGGVDGLFF.